This paragraph reports one TCR beta chain. Its recognized antigen is unknown. Nothing much larger sits one base from this clone, and base qualities are not available. The sample is drawn from a study of T cells in narcolepsy listed by TCRdb under 2018. Regarding the research as a whole: Patients with narcolepsy type 1 or type 2 (NT1, NT2) were enrolled in the study together with healthy control donors. The study sought autoreactive T cells targeting hypocretin neuron self-antigens (hypocretin, TRIB2) in narcolepsy patients, using TCR Vbeta sequencing to track clonotypes in blood and CSF. Study-wide conclusions, independent of this receptor: No sequences matching autoreactive T cell clones were present in some of the blood memory CD4+ repertoires from patients and controls. According to the report, autoreactive clonotypes were detected serially in the blood of the same patients and of different patients, but not in healthy controls. HCRT-specific and TRIB2-specific autoreactive clonotypes were highlighted in plots that compared CD4+ T cell clonotypes in CSF versus blood from the same patient. Patients and controls had similar numbers of sequenced blood memory CD4+ clonotypes, with averages of some 40,000 in patients and 30,000 to 35,000 in controls.

For TCR Vbeta sequencing, memory CD4+ T cells were sorted ex vivo from the peripheral blood of narcolepsy patients and healthy controls. Libraries were prepared through the immunoSEQ multiplex PCR assay. TCRdb provides this immuneACCESS table in a form limited to in-frame rearrangements. Some clones are lacking; in checked studies, under half of them reflect an unresolved V gene, and why the rest are absent is not known. For this sample the table gives roughly 12,000 clones, of which 85% to 95% were detected only once. Of the sample, about 1.1% is held by the ten largest clones. The sequenced sample was CD45RA- memory CD4+ T cells from PBMCs. The sample's cell subset or site label, in plain terms: memory T cells sorted ex vivo from peripheral blood. The clonotype originates from a human donor with narcolepsy.

Read as DNA, the sequence is TGCGCCAGCAGCCAAGATGGGTTTTATGGCTACACCTTC. The encoded protein is CASSQDGFYGYTF. The sequence joins TRBV4-1 to TRBJ1-2; the D gene lacks a confident call. For CDR1 and CDR2, the germline V gene lists MGHRA and YSYEKL. Trimming removed 0 bases from V and 5 bases from J, leaving 7 bases between the germline ends. Taken from cysteine to phenylalanine, the CDR3 has 13 residues. The sequence is cut down to CDR3 DNA, 39 bases in frame from base 1.